The clone carrying this TCR beta chain was recorded only once. The antigen remains undetermined. Sequenced by immunoSEQ multiplex PCR; TCRdb stores in-frame clones only, minus some. The table lists some 2 million clones, approximately 94% of them singletons. Trimming stripped 1 base from V and 2 bases from J, with 18 bases between. The germline gives CDR1 LGHNA, CDR2 YSLEER. This CDR3 is 17 amino acids long. These data come from a study of shared clonotypes between healthy human individuals. CD45RO-negative, CCR7-selected cells formed the naive CD8 fraction, which excluded terminally differentiated effector memory CD45RA+ cells. Donors comprised only Caucasian adults living in Nashville, Tennessee. Study-wide points: Sampling involved blood alone; tissue repertoires likely differ. Estimated richness values were generally larger in naive subsets than in memory subsets.

This TCR came from a young man in good health. The V and J genes are TRBV4-3 and TRBJ2-7; D remains ambiguous. The material sequenced was naive CD8+ T cells sorted from blood. The CDR3: CASSQGFMDPRTYEQYF. CDR3 bases: TGCGCCAGCAGCCAAGGTTTTATGGACCCGCGTACCTACGAGCAGTACTTC.